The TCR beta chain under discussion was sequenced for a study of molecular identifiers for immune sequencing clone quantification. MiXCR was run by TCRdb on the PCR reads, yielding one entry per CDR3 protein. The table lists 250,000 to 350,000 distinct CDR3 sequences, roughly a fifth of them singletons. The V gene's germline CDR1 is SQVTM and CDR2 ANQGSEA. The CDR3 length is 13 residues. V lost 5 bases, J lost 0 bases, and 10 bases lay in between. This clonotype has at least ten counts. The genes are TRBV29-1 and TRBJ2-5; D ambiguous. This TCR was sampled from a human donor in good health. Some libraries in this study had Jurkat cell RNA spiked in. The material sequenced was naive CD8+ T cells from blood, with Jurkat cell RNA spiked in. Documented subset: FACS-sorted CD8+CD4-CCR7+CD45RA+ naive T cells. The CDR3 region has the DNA TGCAGCGTTCAGGACGGCTACCAAGAGACCCAGTACTTC. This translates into CSVQDGYQETQYF. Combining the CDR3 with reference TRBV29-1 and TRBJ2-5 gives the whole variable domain SAVISQKPSRDICQRGTSLTIQCQVDSQVTMMFWYRQQPGQSLTLIATANQGSEATYESGFVIDKFPISRPNLTFSTLTVSNMSPEDSSIYLCSVQDGYQETQYFGPGTRLLVL.